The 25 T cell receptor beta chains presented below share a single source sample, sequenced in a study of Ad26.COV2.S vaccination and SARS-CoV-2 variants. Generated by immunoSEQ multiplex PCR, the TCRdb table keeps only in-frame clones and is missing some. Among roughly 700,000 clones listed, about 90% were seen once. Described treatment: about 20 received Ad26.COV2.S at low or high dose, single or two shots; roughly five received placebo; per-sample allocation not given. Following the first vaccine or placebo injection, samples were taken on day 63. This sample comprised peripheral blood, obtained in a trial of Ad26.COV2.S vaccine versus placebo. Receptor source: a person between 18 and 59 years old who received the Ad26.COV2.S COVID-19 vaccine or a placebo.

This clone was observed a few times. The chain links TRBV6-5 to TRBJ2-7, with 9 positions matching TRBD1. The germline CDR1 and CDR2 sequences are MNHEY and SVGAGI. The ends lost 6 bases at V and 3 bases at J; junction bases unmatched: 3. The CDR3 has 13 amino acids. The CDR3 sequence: CASSRDRDYEQYF. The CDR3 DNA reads TGTGCCAGCAGCCGGGACAGGGACTACGAGCAGTACTTC.

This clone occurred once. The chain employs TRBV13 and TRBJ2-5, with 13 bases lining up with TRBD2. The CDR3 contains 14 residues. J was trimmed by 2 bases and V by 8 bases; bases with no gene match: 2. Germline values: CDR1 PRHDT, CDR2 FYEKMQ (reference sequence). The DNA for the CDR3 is TGTGCCAGCCGGACTAGCGGGGGTCAAGAGACCCAGTACTTC. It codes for CASRTSGGQETQYF.

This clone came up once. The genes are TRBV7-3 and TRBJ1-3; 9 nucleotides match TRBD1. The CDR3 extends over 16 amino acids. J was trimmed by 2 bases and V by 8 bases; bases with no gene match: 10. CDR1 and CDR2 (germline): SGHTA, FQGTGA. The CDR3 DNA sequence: TGTGCCAGCGCTCCAGGCGGGACAGGGACTGGAAACACCATATATTTT. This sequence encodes CASAPGGTGTGNTIYF.

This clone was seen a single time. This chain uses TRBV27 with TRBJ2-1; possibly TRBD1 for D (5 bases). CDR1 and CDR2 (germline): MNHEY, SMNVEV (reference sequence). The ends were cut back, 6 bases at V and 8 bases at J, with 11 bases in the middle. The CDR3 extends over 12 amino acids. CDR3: CASSLWGDEQFF. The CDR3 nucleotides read TGTGCCAGCAGCCTTTGGGGCGATGAGCAGTTCTTC.

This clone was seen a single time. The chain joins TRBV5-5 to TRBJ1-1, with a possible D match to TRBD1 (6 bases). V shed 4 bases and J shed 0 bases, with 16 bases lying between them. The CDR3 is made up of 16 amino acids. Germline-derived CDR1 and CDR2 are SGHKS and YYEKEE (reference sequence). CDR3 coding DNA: TGTGCCAGCAGCAGAGGACAGATAATTTTGAACACTGAAGCTTTCTTT. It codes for CASSRGQIILNTEAFF.

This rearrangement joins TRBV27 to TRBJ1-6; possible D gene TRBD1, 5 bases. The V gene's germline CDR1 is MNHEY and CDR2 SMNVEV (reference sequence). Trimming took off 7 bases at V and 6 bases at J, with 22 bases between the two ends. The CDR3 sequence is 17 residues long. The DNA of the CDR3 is TGTGCCAGCACGGAAAAAAATCTCGGGACCCTTAATTCACCCCTCCACTTT. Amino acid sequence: CASTEKNLGTLNSPLHF.

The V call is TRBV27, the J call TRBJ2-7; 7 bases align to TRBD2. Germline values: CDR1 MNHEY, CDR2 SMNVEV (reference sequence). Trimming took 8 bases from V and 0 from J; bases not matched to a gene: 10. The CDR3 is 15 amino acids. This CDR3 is CASHSLRDYSYEQYF. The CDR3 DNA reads TGTGCCAGCCATTCGTTGAGGGACTACTCCTACGAGCAGTACTTC.

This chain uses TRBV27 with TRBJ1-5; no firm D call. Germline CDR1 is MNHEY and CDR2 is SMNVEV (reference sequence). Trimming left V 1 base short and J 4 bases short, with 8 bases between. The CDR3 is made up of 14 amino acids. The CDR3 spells CASSLYAGNQPQHF. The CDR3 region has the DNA TGTGCCAGCAGTTTATATGCGGGAAATCAGCCCCAGCATTTT.

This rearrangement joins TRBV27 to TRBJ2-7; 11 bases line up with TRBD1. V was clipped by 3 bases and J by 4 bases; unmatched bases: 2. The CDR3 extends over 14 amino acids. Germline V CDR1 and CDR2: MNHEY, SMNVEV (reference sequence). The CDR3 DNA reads TGTGCCAGCAGTTTCGGGACAGGGGGGTACGAGCAGTACTTC. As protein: CASSFGTGGYEQYF.

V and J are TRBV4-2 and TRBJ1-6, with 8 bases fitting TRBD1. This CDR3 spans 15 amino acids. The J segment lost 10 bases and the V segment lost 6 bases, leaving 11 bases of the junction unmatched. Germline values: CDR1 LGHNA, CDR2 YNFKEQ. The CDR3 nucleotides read TGTGCCAGCAGTCATTCGGACAGGGTCGAGTCACCCCTCCACTTT. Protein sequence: CASSHSDRVESPLHF.

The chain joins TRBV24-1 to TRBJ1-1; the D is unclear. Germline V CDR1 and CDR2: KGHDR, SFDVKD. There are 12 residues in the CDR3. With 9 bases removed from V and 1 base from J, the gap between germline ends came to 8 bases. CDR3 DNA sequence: TGTGCCACCGCTCGGGGGAACACTGAAGCTTTCTTT. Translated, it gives CATARGNTEAFF.

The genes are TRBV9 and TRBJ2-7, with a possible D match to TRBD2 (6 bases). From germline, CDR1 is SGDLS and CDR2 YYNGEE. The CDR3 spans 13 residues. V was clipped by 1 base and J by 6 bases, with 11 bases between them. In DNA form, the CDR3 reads TGTGCCAGCAGCGTAACTAGCTCGTCCGAGCAGTACTTC. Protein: CASSVTSSSEQYF.

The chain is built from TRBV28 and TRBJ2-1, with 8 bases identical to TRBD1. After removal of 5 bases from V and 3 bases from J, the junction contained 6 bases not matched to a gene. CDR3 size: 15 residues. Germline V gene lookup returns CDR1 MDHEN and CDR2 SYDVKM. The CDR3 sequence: CASSGYGQGYNEQFF. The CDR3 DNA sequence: TGTGCCAGCAGTGGTTACGGACAGGGCTACAATGAGCAGTTCTTC.

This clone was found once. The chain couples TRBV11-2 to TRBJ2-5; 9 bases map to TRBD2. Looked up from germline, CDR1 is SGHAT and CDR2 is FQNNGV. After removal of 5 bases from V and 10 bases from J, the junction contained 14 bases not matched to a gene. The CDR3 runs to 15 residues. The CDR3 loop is CASSPGGRGGRDQYF. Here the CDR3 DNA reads TGTGCCAGCAGCCCCGGCGGGAGGGGGGGAAGGGACCAGTACTTC.

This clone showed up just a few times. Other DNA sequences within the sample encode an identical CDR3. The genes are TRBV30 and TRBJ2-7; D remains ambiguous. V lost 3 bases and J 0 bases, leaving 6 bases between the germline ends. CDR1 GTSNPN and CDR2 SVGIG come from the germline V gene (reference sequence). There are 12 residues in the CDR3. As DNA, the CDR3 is TGTGCCTGGAGGGGCAGCTCCTACGAGCAGTACTTC. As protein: CAWRGSSYEQYF.

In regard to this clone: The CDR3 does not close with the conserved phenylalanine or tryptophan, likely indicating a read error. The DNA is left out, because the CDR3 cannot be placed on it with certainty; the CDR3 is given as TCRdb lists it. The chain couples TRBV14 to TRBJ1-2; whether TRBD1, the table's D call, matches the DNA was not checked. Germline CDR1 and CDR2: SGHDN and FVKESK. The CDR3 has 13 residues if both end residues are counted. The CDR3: CASSQDMGEISIL.

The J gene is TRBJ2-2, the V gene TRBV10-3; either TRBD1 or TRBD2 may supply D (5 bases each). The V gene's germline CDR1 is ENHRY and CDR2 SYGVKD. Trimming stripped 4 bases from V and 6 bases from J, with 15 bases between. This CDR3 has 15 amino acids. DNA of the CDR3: TGTGCCATCAGTGGGGAGCGGCTAGGGGCCGGGGAGCTGTTTTTT. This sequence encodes CAISGERLGAGELFF.

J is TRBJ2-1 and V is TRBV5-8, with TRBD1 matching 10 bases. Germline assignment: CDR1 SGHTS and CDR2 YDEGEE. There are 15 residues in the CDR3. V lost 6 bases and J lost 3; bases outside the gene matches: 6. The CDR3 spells CASTLGTGDYNEQFF. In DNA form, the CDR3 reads TGTGCCAGCACCCTAGGGACAGGGGACTACAATGAGCAGTTCTTC.

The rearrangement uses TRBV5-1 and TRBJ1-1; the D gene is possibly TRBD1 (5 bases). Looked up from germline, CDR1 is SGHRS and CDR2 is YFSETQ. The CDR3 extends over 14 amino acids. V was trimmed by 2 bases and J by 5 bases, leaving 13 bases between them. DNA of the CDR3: TGCGCCAGCAGCTTAGAATTCGGGGGAACTGAAGCTTTCTTT. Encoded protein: CASSLEFGGTEAFF.

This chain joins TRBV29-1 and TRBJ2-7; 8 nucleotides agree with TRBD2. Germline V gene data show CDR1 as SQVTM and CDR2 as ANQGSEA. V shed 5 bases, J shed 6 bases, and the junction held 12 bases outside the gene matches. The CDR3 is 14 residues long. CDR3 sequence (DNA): TGCAGCGTTCAGACTCAAAGGGCGGGAGGCGAGCAGTACTTC. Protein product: CSVQTQRAGGEQYF.

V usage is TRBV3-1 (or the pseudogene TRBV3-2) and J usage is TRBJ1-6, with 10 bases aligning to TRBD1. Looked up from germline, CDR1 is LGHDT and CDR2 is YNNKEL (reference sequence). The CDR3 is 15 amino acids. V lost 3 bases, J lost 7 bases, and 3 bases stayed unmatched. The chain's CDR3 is CASSHRQGANSPLHF. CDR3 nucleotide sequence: TGTGCCAGCAGCCACCGACAGGGGGCGAATTCACCCCTCCACTTT.

Written as DNA, the CDR3 is TGTGCCAGCAGTTCGGCGGGGGGCCGTTACGAGCAGTACTTC. Its protein is CASSSAGGRYEQYF. The chain has TRBV6-5 and TRBJ2-7; 8 nucleotides line up with TRBD2. Looked up from germline, CDR1 is MNHEY and CDR2 is SVGAGI. V gave up 4 bases and J gave up 4 bases; unmatched junction bases: 6. The CDR3 runs to 14 residues.

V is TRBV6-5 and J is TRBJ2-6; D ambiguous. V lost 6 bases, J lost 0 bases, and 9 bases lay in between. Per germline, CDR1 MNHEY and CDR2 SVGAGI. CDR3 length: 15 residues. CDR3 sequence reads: CASSPGNSGANVLTF. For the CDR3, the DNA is TGTGCCAGCAGCCCGGGCAACTCTGGGGCCAACGTCCTGACTTTC.

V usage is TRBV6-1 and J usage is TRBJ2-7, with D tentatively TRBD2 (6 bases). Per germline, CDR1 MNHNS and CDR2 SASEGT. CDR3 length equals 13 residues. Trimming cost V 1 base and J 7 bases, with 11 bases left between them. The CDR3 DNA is TGTGCCAGCAGTGAAGGCGGGGAGCGGGAGCAGTACTTC. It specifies CASSEGGEREQYF.

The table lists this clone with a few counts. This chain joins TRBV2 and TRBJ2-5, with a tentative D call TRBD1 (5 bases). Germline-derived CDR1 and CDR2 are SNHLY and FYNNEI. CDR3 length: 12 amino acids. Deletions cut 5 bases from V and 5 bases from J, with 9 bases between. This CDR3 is CASSPGRETQYF. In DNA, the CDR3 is TGTGCCAGCAGTCCAGGGCGGGAGACCCAGTACTTC.